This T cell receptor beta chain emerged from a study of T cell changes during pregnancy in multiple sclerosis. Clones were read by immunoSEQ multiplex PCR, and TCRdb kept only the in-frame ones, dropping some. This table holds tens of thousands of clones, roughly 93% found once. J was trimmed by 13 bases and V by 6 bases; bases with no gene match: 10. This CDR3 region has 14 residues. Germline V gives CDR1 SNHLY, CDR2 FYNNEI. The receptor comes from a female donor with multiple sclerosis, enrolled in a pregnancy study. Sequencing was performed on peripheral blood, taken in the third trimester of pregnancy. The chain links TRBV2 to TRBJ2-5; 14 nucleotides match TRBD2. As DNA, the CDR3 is TGTGCCAGCAGGGCCCCGGGACTAGCGGGAGCCCCGTACTTC. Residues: CASRAPGLAGAPYF.